The 21 T cell receptor beta chains given below trace back to one sample, sequenced in a study of cytomegalovirus exposure and HLA in healthy donors. PCR primers comprised 60 Vbeta and 13 Jbeta primers. TCRdb's table, derived via immunoSEQ multiplex PCR, lists solely in-frame clones and lacks some. The sample consists of 100,000 to 140,000 clones, around 77% of them appearing once. The source material was PBMCs. The receptors here all came from a man between 18 and 29 years old in good health and CMV-seronegative.

This rearrangement joins TRBV7-2 to TRBJ2-3, with 12 bases fitting TRBD2. The trim removed 6 bases at V and 4 bases at J, leaving 8 bases unmatched. Per germline, CDR1 SGHTA and CDR2 FQGNSA. There are 16 residues in the CDR3. The CDR3 spells CASREPRLAGADTQYF. The CDR3 DNA is TGTGCCAGCAGGGAACCTAGACTAGCGGGGGCAGATACGCAGTATTTT.

In this sample, this clone turned up once. The V gene is TRBV7-8, the J gene TRBJ2-7, with TRBD1 matching 8 bases. Germline CDR1 reads SGHVS; CDR2 reads FQNEAQ. There are 13 residues in the CDR3. The V and J ends lost 6 bases and 11 bases, in that order; junction bases with no gene match: 12. The CDR3 region is CASRRSDRGREYF. The CDR3 DNA reads as TGTGCCAGCAGGCGGAGCGACAGGGGTCGGGAGTACTTC. Variable domain in full (rest from reference TRBV7-8 and TRBJ2-7): GAGVSQSPRYKVAKRGQDVALRCDPISGHVSLFWYQQALGQGPEFLTYFQNEAQLDKSGLPSDRFFAERPEGSVSTLKIQRTQQEDSAVYLCASRRSDRGREYFGPGTRLTVT.

This sequence joins TRBV6-1 and TRBJ1-2; D is perhaps TRBD1 (5 bases). The CDR3 sequence is 13 residues long. The ends were cut back, 8 bases at V and 8 bases at J, with 18 bases in the middle. Germline V gene data show CDR1 as MNHNS and CDR2 as SASEGT. The DNA for the CDR3 is TGTGCCAGCGCGATAGCCGGGGGGGAAGGCTACACCTTC. Protein product: CASAIAGGEGYTF.

The chain is built from TRBV6-1 and TRBJ2-5, with 7 bases lining up with TRBD1. The CDR3 spans 14 residues. Germline-derived CDR1 and CDR2 are MNHNS and SASEGT. The V segment lost 4 bases and the J segment 1 base; nucleotides outside the gene matches: 3. CDR3 loop: CASSGRTGQETQYF. CDR3 coding DNA: TGTGCCAGCAGTGGTCGGACAGGCCAAGAGACCCAGTACTTC.

V gene TRBV10-3 combines with J gene TRBJ2-7; TRBD2 matches at 7 bases. V dropped 0 bases and J dropped 5; count of bases not matched to a gene: 7. Germline V gene sequence: CDR1 ENHRY, CDR2 SYGVKD. This CDR3 comprises 15 residues. The CDR3, as DNA: TGTGCCATCAGTGAGTCGCGGGGGTTCCTCAACGAGCAGTACTTC. Protein: CAISESRGFLNEQYF.

The rearrangement joins TRBV4-3 to TRBJ1-4; maybe TRBD1 (6 bases). The CDR3 has 15 amino acids. The germline V and J ends were trimmed by 5 bases and 4 bases, with 14 bases remaining between them. In germline, CDR1 is LGHNA, CDR2 YSLEER. CDR3 DNA sequence: TGCGCCAGCAGCGCCACGACAGGACTTAATGAAAAACTGTTTTTT. This sequence encodes CASSATTGLNEKLFF.

This clone showed up just once. The chain uses TRBV19 and TRBJ1-5; TRBD1 is a possible D gene (5 bases). Trimming cost V 3 bases and J 4 bases, with 13 bases left between them. The CDR3 runs to 15 residues. The germline V gene encodes CDR1 LNHDA and CDR2 SQIVND (reference sequence). The CDR3 DNA follows: TGTGCCAGTAGTATTTGGGGAGGGGTTAATCAGCCCCAGCATTTT. Its protein product is CASSIWGGVNQPQHF.

The chain has TRBV6-6 and TRBJ2-5, with 11 bases fitting TRBD2. V lost 6 bases and J lost 3; bases outside the gene matches: 3. The CDR3 covers 14 residues. Germline lookup yields CDR1 MNHNY and CDR2 SVGAGI (reference sequence). The CDR3 DNA sequence: TGTGCCAGCAGACCGACTAGCGGGGAAGAGACCCAGTACTTC. Protein sequence: CASRPTSGEETQYF.

V and J are TRBV5-8 and TRBJ2-3; perhaps TRBD1 as D (6 bases). The V gene's germline CDR1 is SGHTS and CDR2 YDEGEE. The CDR3 consists of 13 residues. V lost 5 bases and J lost 3, with 10 bases in between. DNA of the CDR3: TGTGCCAGCAGACTGACAGGTACAGATACGCAGTATTTT. Encoded protein: CASRLTGTDTQYF.

This chain links TRBV5-5 with TRBJ2-5; TRBD1 or TRBD2 may be the D gene (5 bases each). The J call may be incorrect, as the DNA end agrees better with TRBJ2-7. The CDR3 length is 12 residues. Per germline, CDR1 SGHKS and CDR2 YYEKEE (reference sequence). Here the CDR3 DNA reads TGTGCCAGCAGCTTGAATGGGGGCGAGCAGTACTTC. Translating it yields CASSLNGGEQYF.

This sequence joins TRBV11-2 and TRBJ2-7; 10 positions agree with TRBD2. The CDR3 sequence is 14 residues long. After removal of 1 base from V and 3 bases from J, the junction contained 0 bases not matched to a gene. Germline V CDR1 and CDR2: SGHAT, FQNNGV. The CDR3: CASSLGLAGYEQYF. CDR3 coding DNA: TGTGCCAGCAGCTTAGGACTAGCGGGCTACGAGCAGTACTTC.

The rearrangement links TRBV6-5 to TRBJ2-7, with TRBD2 identical over 9 bases. V lost 5 bases and J lost 5; bases outside the gene matches: 7. Germline CDR1 and CDR2: MNHEY and SVGAGI. CDR3 length equals 14 residues. CDR3 nucleotide sequence: TGTGCCAGCAGTAACCGGCGGGGGGGCCACGAGCAGTACTTC. The encoded protein is CASSNRRGGHEQYF.

The gene calls are TRBV5-1 and TRBJ2-4; 7 nucleotides agree with TRBD1. CDR1 SGHRS and CDR2 YFSETQ come from the germline V gene. This CDR3 spans 15 amino acids. V was clipped by 4 bases and J by 3 bases; unmatched bases: 7. This chain's CDR3 is CASSADRDNKNIQYF. Written as DNA, the CDR3 is TGCGCCAGCAGCGCAGACAGGGATAACAAAAACATTCAGTACTTC. The full variable domain, with the rest looked up from reference TRBV5-1 and TRBJ2-4, is KAGVTQTPRYLIKTRGQQVTLSCSPISGHRSVSWYQQTPGQGLQFLFEYFSETQRNKGNFPGRFSGRQFSNSRSEMNVSTLELGDSALYLCASSADRDNKNIQYFGAGTRLSVL.

In regard to this clone: At one end, the junction sequence differs from germline, possibly due to a read error. This rearrangement joins TRBV11-2 to TRBJ2-1, with 7 positions matching TRBD1. Germline-derived CDR1 and CDR2 are SGHAT and FQNNGV. CDR3 length: 15 residues. CDR3 region: CASSPTGPGYNEQLF. CDR3 nucleotide sequence: TGTGCCAGCAGCCCGACAGGGCCGGGATACAATGAGCAGCTCTTC.

V gene TRBV7-9 combines with J gene TRBJ1-2; no definite D call. V lost 1 base and J 0 bases, leaving 6 bases between the germline ends. The germline gives CDR1 SEHNR, CDR2 FQNEAQ (reference sequence). The CDR3 contains 14 residues. The CDR3 here is CASSLEPANYGYTF. DNA for the CDR3: TGTGCCAGCAGCTTAGAACCGGCTAACTATGGCTACACCTTC.

This clone was detected a few times. The chain uses TRBV6-1 and TRBJ2-1; 10 positions agree with TRBD2. With V trimmed by 5 bases and J by 6 bases, 7 bases remained unmatched. The CDR3 totals 15 residues. CDR1 is MNHNS, CDR2 SASEGT, per germline. Here the CDR3 DNA reads TGTGCCAGCAGTAGAAGCGGGGGGGCCTCCAATGAGCAGTTCTTC. Encoded protein: CASSRSGGASNEQFF.

The chain couples TRBV9 to TRBJ1-6; D unresolved. CDR3 length: 15 residues. Trimming left V 0 bases short and J 7 bases short, with 11 bases between. CDR1 and CDR2 from the germline V gene are SGDLS and YYNGEE. This CDR3 reads CASSVVEGGNSPLHF. The DNA of the CDR3 is TGTGCCAGCAGCGTAGTAGAGGGCGGGAATTCACCCCTCCACTTT.

The chain joins TRBV10-3 to TRBJ1-1; TRBD1 matches 7 bases. V gave up 3 bases and J gave up 0 bases; unmatched junction bases: 13. Per the germline V gene, CDR1 is ENHRY and CDR2 is SYGVKD. The CDR3 length is 18 residues. The CDR3 sequence is CAISDPDRAFPMNTEAFF. The CDR3 DNA is TGTGCCATCAGTGACCCCGACAGGGCATTTCCCATGAACACTGAAGCTTTCTTT.

The chain links TRBV18 to TRBJ1-6, with TRBD1 matching 7 bases. The CDR3 loop spans 16 amino acids. Looked up from germline, CDR1 is KGHSH and CDR2 is LQKENI. J gave up 6 bases and V 2 bases, and 7 bases lay outside the gene matches. This CDR3 reads CASSPDSTGSNSPLHF. CDR3 DNA sequence: TGTGCCAGCTCACCAGACTCGACAGGGTCTAATTCACCCCTCCACTTT.

This rearrangement joins TRBV28 to TRBJ2-3, with a weak D call TRBD2 (5 bases). Germline lookup yields CDR1 MDHEN and CDR2 SYDVKM. V dropped 7 bases and J dropped 1 base, with 18 bases sitting between them. This CDR3 is built from 16 residues. The DNA of the CDR3 is TGTGCCAGCAAAGGGAGATCTAACCCGGGCACAGATACGCAGTATTTT. Its translation: CASKGRSNPGTDTQYF.

This clone has just one count. The rearrangement joins TRBV2 to TRBJ2-7, with 7 bases that match TRBD1. This CDR3 is built from 13 residues. Unmatched junction bases numbered 7, after V lost 4 bases and J lost 7 bases. Per germline, CDR1 SNHLY and CDR2 FYNNEI. The chain's CDR3 is CASSVGDRSEQYF. In nucleotides, the CDR3 is TGTGCCAGCAGTGTTGGGGACAGATCTGAGCAGTACTTC.